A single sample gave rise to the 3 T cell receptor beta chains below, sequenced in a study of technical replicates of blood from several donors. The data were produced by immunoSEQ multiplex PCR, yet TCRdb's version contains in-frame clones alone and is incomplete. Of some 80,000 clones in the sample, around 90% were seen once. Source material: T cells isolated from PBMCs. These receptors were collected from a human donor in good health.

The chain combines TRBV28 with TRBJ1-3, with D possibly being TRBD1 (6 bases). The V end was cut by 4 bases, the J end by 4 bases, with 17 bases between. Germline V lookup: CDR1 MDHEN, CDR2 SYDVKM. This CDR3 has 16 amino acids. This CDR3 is CASSWGPLVPGNTIYF. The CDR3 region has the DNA TGTGCCAGCAGTTGGGGGCCGCTGGTTCCCGGAAACACCATATATTTT. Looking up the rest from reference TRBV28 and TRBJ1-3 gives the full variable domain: DVKVTQSSRYLVKRTGEKVFLECVQDMDHENMFWYRQDPGLGLRLIYFSYDVKMKEKGDIPEGYSVSREKKERFSLILESASTNQTSMYLCASSWGPLVPGNTIYFGEGSWLTVV.

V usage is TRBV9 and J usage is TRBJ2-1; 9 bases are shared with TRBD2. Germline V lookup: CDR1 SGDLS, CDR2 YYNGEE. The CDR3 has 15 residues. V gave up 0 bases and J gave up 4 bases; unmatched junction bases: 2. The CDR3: CASSVDAGGYNEQFF. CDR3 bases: TGTGCCAGCAGCGTAGACGCGGGAGGGTACAATGAGCAGTTCTTC.

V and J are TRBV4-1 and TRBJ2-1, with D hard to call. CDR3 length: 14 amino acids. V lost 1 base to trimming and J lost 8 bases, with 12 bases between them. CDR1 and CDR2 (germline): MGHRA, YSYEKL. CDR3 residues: CASSQGLLPHEQFF. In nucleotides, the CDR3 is TGCGCCAGCAGCCAAGGACTCCTACCCCATGAGCAGTTCTTC.